This T cell receptor beta chain was sequenced for a study of T cell responses to AZD1222 COVID-19 vaccine. Study-level results: Unmutated variant regions reportedly attract nearly half of all spike-specific TCRs. Donor demographics were predominantly white British with a female majority; clonal diversity may be underestimated.

Clones were read by immunoSEQ multiplex PCR, and TCRdb kept only the in-frame ones, dropping some. The sample contains about 140,000 clones, roughly 90% of which appear only once. Comment on this clone: Antigen unknown.

V was cut by 6 bases and J by 0 bases, with 10 bases left in between. CDR3 length equals 14 residues. Looked up from germline, CDR1 is MDHEN and CDR2 is SYDVKM. Sample: peripheral blood, taken on day 0 of AZD1222 vaccination. V gene TRBV28 combines with J gene TRBJ2-3; D call uncertain. This TCR came from an adult in good health. DNA for the CDR3: TGTGCCAGCAGCTATACGGTTAGCACAGATACGCAGTATTTT. This encodes CASSYTVSTDTQYF.